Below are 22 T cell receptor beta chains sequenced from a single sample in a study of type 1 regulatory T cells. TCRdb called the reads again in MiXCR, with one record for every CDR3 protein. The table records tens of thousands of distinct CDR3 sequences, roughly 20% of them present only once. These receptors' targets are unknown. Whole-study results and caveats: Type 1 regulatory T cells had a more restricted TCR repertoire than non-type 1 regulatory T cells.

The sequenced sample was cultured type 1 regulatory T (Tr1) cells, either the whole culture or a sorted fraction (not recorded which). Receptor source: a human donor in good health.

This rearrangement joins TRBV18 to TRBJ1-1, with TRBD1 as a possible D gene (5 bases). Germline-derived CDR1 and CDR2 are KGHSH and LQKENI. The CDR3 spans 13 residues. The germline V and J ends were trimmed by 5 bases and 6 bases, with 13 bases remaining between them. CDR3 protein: CASSADRGAEAFF. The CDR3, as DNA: TGTGCCAGCTCAGCAGACAGAGGTGCTGAAGCTTTCTTT.

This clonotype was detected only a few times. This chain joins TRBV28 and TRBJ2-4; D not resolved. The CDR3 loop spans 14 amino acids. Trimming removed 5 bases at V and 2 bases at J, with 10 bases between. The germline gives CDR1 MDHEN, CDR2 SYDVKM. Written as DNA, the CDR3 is TGTGCCAGCAGTCTTAGTACACCCAAAAACATTCAGTACTTC. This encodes CASSLSTPKNIQYF.

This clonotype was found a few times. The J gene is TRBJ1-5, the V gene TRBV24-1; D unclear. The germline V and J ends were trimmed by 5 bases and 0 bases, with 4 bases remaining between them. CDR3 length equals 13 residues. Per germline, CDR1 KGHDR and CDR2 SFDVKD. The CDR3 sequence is CATSGVSNQPQHF. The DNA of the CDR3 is TGTGCCACCAGTGGGGTTAGCAATCAGCCCCAGCATTTT.

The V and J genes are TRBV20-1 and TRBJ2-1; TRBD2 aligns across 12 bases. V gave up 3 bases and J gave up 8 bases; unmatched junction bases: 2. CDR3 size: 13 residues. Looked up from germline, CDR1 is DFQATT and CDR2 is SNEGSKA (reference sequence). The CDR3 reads CSARTSGSHEQFF. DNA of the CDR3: TGCAGTGCTAGGACTAGCGGGAGCCATGAGCAGTTCTTC.

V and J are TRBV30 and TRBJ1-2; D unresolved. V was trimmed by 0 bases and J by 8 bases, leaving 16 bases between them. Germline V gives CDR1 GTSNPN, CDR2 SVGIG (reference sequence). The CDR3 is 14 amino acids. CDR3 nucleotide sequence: TGTGCCTGGAGTGTACGCTCGGGCGCGGGAGGCTACACCTTC. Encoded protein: CAWSVRSGAGGYTF.

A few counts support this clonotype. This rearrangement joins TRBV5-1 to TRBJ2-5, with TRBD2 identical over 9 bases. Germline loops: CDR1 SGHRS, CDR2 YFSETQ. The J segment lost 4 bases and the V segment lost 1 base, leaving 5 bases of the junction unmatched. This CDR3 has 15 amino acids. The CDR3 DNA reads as TGCGCCAGCAGCTTGATAGCGGGAGAGGGAGAGACCCAGTACTTC. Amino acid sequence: CASSLIAGEGETQYF.

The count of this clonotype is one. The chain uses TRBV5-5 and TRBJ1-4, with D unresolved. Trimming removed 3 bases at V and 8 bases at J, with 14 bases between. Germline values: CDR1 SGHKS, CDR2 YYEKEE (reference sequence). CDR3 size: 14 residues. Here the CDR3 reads CASSSSGVWEKLFF. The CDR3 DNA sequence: TGTGCCAGCAGCTCGAGCGGGGTTTGGGAAAAACTGTTTTTT.

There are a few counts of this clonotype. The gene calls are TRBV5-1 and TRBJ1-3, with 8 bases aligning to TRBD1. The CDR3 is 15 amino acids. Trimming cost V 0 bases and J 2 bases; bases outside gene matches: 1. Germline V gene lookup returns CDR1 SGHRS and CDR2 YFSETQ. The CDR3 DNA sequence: TGCGCCAGCAGCTTGGGACAGGGGACTGGAAACACCATATATTTT. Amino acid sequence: CASSLGQGTGNTIYF.

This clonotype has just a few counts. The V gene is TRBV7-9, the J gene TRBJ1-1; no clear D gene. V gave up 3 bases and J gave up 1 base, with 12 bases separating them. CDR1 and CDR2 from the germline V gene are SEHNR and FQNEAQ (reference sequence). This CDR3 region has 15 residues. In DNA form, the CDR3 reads TGTGCCAGCAGCTTCTTAGGACGGGGGAACACTGAAGCTTTCTTT. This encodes CASSFLGRGNTEAFF.

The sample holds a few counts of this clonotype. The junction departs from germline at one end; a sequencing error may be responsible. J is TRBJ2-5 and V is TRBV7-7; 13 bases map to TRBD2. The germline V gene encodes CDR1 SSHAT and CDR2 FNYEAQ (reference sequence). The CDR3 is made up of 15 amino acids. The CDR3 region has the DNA TGTGCTAGCAGCCCCGGGACTAGCGGGGAAGAGACCCAGTACTTC. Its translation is CASSPGTSGEETQYF.

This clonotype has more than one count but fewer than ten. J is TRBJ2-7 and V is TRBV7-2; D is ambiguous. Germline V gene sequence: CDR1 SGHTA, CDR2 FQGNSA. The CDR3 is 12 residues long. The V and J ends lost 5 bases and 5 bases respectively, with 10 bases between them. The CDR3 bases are TGTGCCAGCAGCATGCAACTAAACGAGCAGTACTTC. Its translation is CASSMQLNEQYF.

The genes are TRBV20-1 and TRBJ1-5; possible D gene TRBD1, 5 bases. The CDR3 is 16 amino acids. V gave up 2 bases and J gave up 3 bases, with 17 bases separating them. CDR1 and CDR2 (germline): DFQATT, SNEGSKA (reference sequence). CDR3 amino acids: CSARRTRGTFNQPQHF. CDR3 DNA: TGCAGTGCTAGAAGGACGCGCGGGACCTTCAATCAGCCCCAGCATTTT.

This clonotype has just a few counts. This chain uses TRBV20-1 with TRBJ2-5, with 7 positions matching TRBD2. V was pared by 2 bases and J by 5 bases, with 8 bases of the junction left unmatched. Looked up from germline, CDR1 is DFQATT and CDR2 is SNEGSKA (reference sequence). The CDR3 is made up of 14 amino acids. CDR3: CSARWAGVGETQYF. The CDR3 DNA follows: TGCAGTGCTAGATGGGCGGGAGTCGGGGAGACCCAGTACTTC.

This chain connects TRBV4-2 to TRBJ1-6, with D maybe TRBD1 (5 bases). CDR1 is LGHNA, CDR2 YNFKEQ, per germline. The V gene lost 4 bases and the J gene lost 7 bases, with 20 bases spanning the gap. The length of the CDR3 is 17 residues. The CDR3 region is CASSPDKIRDPNSPLHF. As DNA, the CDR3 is TGTGCCAGCAGCCCGGATAAGATTAGGGACCCCAATTCACCCCTCCACTTT.

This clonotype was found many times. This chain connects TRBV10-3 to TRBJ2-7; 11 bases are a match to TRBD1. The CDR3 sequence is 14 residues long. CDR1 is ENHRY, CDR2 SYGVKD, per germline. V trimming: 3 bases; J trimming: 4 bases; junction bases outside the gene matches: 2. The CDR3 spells CAISDGTGGYEQYF. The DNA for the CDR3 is TGTGCCATCAGTGACGGGACAGGGGGTTACGAGCAGTACTTC.

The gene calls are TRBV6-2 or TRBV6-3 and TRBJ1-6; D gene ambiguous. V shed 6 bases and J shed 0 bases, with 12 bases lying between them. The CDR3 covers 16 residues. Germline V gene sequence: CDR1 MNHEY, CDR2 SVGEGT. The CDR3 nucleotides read TGTGCCAGCAGCGACATTCAGCGCTCCTATAATTCACCCCTCCACTTT. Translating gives CASSDIQRSYNSPLHF.

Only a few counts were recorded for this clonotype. The CDR3 nucleotides read TGTGCCAGCAGCTTAGTAGGTCTTGGAAAGGCGACCCAGTACTTC. Protein product: CASSLVGLGKATQYF. The chain has TRBV11-2 and TRBJ2-5; D unclear. The CDR3 has 15 residues. Between the trimmed V and J ends, which lost 1 base and 7 bases, there was a span of 16 bases. Germline loops: CDR1 SGHAT, CDR2 FQNNGV.

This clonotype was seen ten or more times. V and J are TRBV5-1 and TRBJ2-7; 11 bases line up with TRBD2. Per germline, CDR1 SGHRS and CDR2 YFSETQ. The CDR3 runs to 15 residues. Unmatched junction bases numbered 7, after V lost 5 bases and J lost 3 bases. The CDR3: CASSRDGTSGYEQYF. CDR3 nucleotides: TGCGCCAGCAGTCGAGACGGGACTAGCGGCTACGAGCAGTACTTC. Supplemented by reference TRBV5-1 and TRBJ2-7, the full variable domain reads KAGVTQTPRYLIKTRGQQVTLSCSPISGHRSVSWYQQTPGQGLQFLFEYFSETQRNKGNFPGRFSGRQFSNSRSEMNVSTLELGDSALYLCASSRDGTSGYEQYFGPGTRLTVT.

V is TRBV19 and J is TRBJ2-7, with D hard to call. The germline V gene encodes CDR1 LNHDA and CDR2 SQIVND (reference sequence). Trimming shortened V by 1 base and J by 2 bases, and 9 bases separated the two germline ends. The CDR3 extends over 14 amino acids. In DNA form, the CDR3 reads TGTGCCAGTAGTATAGCTGGCGGAACCTACGAGCAGTACTTC. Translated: CASSIAGGTYEQYF.

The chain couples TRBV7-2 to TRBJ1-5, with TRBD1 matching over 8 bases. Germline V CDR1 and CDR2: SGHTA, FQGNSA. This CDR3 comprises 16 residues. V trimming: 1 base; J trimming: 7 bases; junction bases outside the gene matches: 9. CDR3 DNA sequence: TGTGCCAGCAGCTTAGTCGTCGGACAGGGAGAACAGCCCCAGCATTTT. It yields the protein CASSLVVGQGEQPQHF.

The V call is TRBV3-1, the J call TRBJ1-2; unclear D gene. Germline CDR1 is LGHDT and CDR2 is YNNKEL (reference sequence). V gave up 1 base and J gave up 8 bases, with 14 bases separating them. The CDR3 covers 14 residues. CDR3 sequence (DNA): TGTGCCAGCAGCCAAGGAGGGCGAGCGCGGGGCTACACCTTC. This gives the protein CASSQGGRARGYTF.

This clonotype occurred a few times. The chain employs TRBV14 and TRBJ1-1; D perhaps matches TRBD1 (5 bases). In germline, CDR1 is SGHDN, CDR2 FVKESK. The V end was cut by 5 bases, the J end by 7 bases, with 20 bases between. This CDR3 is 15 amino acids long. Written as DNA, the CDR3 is TGTGCCAGCAGCTCAAGGAGGGGAACAATCGGTGAAGCTTTCTTT. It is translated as CASSSRRGTIGEAFF.